This T cell receptor (beta chain) was observed in a study of shared clonotypes between healthy human individuals. General study findings and limits: Naive CD4 clonotypes were shared across a few donors at around 5.4%.

This clone was detected once. Its antigen remains unidentified. At the DNA level, this CDR3 is encoded by other sequences in the same sample as well. Naive-designated CD8 cells lacked CD45RO, were positively enriched for CCR7, and omitted terminally differentiated effector memory CD45RA+ cells. Sequenced by immunoSEQ multiplex PCR; TCRdb stores in-frame clones only, minus some. Of just over 2,000,000 clones in the sample, less than 95% were seen once. This receptor was taken from a man aged 18 to 29 in good health. The sequenced material came from naive CD8+ T cells sorted from blood.

Here the CDR3 DNA reads TGTGCCAGCAGTTTTCTAGCGGGAGTGAACACCGGGGAGCTGTTTTTT. It encodes CASSFLAGVNTGELFF. V and J are TRBV27 and TRBJ2-2, with TRBD2 identical over 10 bases. Germline V lookup: CDR1 MNHEY, CDR2 SMNVEV (reference sequence). The J segment lost 1 base and the V segment lost 3 bases, leaving 2 bases of the junction unmatched. CDR3 length: 16 residues.